This TCR beta chain was sequenced during a study of blood T cell repertoires in COVID-19. The repertoire was sequenced with immunoSEQ multiplex PCR; TCRdb's copy has only in-frame clones and lacks some. This sample has about 250,000 clones, with approximately 90% found just once. This CDR3 comprises 10 residues. Trimming pared 4 bases from V and 5 bases from J, leaving 3 bases between. Germline V CDR1 and CDR2: DFQATT, SNEGSKA (reference sequence). Sequences were obtained from PBMCs or T cells enriched from blood (not recorded which). This TCR was recovered from a woman aged 50 to 60 who had recovered from COVID-19. This chain links TRBV20-1 with TRBJ2-1; no firm D call. The CDR3 reads CSAINNEQFF. CDR3 sequence (DNA): TGCAGTGCTATAAACAATGAGCAGTTCTTC.